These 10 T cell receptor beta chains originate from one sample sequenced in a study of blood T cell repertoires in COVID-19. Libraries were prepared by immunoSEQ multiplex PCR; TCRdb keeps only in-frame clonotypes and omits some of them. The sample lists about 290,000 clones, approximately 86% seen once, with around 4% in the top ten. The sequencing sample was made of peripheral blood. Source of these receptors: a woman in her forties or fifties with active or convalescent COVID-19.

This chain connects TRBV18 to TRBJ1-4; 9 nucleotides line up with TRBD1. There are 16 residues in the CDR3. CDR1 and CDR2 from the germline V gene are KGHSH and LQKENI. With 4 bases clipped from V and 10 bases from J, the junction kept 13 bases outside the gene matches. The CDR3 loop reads CASSLTGGPKETKLFF. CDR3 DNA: TGTGCCAGCTCACTAACAGGGGGCCCGAAGGAAACAAAACTGTTTTTT.

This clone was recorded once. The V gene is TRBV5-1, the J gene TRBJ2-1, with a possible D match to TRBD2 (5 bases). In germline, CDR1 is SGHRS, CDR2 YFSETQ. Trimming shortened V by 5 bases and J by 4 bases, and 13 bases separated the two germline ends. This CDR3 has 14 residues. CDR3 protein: CASRRAATYNEQFF. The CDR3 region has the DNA TGCGCCAGCAGGAGAGCGGCTACTTACAATGAGCAGTTCTTC.

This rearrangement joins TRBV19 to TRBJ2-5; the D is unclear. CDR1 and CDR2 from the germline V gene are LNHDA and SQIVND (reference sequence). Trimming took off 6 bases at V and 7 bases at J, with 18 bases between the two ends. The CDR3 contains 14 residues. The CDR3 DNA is TGTGCCAGTAGCGACGCCAGGATCCTCACGACCCAGTACTTC. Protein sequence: CASSDARILTTQYF.

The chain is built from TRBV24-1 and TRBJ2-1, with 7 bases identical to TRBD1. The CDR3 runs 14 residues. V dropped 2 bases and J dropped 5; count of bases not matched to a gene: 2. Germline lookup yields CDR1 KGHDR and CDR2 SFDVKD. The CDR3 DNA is TGTGCCACCAGTGATTGGGACAGACACAATGAGCAGTTCTTC. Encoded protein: CATSDWDRHNEQFF.

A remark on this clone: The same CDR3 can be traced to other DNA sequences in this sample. CDR3 region: CASSLAGGGYGYTF. The DNA for the CDR3 is TGTGCCAGCAGCCTGGCAGGGGGCGGCTATGGCTACACCTTC. The chain recombines TRBV11-2 with TRBJ1-2, with 8 bases matching TRBD1. This CDR3 spans 14 amino acids. After removal of 5 bases from V and 4 bases from J, the junction contained 6 bases not matched to a gene. Germline assignment: CDR1 SGHAT and CDR2 FQNNGV.

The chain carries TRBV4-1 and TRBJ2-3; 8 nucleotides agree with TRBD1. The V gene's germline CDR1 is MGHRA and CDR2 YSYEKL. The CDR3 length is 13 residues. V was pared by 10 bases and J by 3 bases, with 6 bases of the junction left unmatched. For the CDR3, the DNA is TGCGCCACGGGGCGACAGGGGACAGATACGCAGTATTTT. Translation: CATGRQGTDTQYF.

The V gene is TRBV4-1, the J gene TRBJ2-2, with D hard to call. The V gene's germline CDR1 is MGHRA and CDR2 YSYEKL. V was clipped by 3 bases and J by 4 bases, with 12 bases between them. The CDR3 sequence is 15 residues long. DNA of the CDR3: TGCGCCAGCAGCCATGCCCCGGGTCTCACCGGGGAGCTGTTTTTT. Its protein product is CASSHAPGLTGELFF.

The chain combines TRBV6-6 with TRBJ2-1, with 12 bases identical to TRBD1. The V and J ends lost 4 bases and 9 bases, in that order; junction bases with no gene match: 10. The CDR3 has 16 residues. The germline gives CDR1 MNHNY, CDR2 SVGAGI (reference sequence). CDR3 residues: CASSSRPGTGGLEQFF. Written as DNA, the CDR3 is TGTGCCAGCAGTTCCCGACCCGGGACAGGGGGCCTTGAGCAGTTCTTC.

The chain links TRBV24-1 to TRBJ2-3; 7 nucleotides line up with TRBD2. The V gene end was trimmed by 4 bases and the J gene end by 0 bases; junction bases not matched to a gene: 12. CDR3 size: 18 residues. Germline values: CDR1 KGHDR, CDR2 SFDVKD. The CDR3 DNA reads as TGTGCCACCAGTGACCAGCGCAACCTAGCGGCCAGCACAGATACGCAGTATTTT. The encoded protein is CATSDQRNLAASTDTQYF.

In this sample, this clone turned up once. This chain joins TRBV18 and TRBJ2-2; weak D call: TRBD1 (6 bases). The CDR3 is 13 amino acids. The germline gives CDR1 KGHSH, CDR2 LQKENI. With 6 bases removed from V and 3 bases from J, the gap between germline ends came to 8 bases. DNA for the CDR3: TGTGCCAGCTCCAACAGGGACACCGGGGAGCTGTTTTTT. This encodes CASSNRDTGELFF.